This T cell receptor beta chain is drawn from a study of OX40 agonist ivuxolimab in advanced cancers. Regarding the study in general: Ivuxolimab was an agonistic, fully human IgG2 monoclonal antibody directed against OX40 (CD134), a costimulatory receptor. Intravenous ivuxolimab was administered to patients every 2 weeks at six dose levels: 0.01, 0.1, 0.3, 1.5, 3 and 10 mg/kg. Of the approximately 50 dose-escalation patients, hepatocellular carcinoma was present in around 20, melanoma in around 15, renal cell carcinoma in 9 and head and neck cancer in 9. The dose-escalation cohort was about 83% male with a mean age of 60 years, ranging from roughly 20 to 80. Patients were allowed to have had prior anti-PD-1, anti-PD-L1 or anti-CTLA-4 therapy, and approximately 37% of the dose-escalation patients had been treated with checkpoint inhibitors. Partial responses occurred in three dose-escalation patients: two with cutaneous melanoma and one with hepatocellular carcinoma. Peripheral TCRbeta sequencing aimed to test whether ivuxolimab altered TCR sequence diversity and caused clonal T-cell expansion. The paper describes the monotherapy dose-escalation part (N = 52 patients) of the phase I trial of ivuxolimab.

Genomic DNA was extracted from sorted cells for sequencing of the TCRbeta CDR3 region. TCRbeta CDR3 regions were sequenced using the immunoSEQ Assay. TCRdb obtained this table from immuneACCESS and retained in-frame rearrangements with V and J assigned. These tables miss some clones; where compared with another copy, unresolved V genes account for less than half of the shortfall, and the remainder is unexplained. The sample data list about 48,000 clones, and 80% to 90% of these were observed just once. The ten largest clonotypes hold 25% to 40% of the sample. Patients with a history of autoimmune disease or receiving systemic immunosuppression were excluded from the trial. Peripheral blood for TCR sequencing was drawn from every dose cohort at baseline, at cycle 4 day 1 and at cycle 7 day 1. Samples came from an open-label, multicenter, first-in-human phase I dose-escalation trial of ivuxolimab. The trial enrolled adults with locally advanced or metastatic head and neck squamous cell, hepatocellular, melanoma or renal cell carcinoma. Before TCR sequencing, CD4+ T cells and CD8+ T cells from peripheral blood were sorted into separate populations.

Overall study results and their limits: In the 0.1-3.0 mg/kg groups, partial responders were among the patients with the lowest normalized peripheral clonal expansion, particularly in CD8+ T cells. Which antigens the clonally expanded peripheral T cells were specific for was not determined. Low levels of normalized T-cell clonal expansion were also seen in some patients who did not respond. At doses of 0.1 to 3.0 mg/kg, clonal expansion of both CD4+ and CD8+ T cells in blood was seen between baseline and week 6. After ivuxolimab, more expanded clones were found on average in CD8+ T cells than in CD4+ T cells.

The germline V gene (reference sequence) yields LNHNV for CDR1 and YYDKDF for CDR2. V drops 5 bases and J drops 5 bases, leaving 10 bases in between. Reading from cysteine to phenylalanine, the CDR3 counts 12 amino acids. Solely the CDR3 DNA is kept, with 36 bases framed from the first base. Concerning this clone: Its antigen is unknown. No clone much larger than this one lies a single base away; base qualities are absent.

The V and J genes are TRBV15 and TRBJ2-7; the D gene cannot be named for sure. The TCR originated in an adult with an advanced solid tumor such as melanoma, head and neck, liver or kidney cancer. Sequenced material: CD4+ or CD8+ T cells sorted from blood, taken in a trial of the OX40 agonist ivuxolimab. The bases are TGTGCCACCAGCCGTATTGGGGACGAGCAGTACTTC. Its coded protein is CATSRIGDEQYF.